The 14 T cell receptor beta chains presented below share a single source sample, sequenced in a study of shared clonotypes between healthy human individuals. Data came from immunoSEQ multiplex PCR; TCRdb stores just in-frame clones and leaves some out. The table records some 1.5 million clones, around 97% of them present only once. The sequenced material came from naive CD4+ T cells sorted from blood. Subset denoted: CD45RA+ positively selected. These TCRs come from a man aged 25 to 40 in good health.

This clone has only a few counts. This sequence joins TRBV2 and TRBJ1-5; D is ambiguous. V lost 3 bases and J 0 bases, leaving 0 bases between the germline ends. CDR1 SNHLY and CDR2 FYNNEI come from the germline V gene. The CDR3 has 12 amino acids. The CDR3: CASSDSNQPQHF. DNA of the CDR3: TGTGCCAGCAGTGATAGCAATCAGCCCCAGCATTTT.

The chain links TRBV19 to TRBJ2-6, with 7 bases matching TRBD1. Germline V gives CDR1 LNHDA, CDR2 SQIVND (reference sequence). CDR3 length: 18 amino acids. The junction had 10 bases not matched to a gene; V was cut back by 3 bases and J by 2 bases. The CDR3 bases are TGTGCCAGTAGTATCAGACAGGGAGCGCGTGCTGGGGCCAACGTCCTGACTTTC. This sequence encodes CASSIRQGARAGANVLTF. Combining the CDR3 with reference TRBV19 and TRBJ2-6 gives the whole variable domain DGGITQSPKYLFRKEGQNVTLSCEQNLNHDAMYWYRQDPGQGLRLIYYSQIVNDFQKGDIAEGYSVSREKKESFPLTVTSAQKNPTAFYLCASSIRQGARAGANVLTFGAGSRLTVL.

This clone came up once. The chain couples TRBV5-1 to TRBJ2-3; no firm D call. Germline V gene data show CDR1 as SGHRS and CDR2 as YFSETQ. V lost 1 base to trimming and J lost 0 bases, with 6 bases between them. CDR3 length equals 14 residues. This CDR3 reads CASSLIQSTDTQYF. The CDR3 coding sequence is TGCGCCAGCAGCTTGATACAGAGCACAGATACGCAGTATTTT.

With regard to this clone: The same CDR3 can be traced to other DNA sequences in this sample. This chain uses TRBV11-2 with TRBJ2-7, with TRBD2 matching over 9 bases. The length of the CDR3 is 15 residues. The trim removed 3 bases at V and 3 bases at J, leaving 6 bases unmatched. The V gene's germline CDR1 is SGHAT and CDR2 FQNNGV. The CDR3 loop is CASSLGLAGNYEQYF. CDR3 coding DNA: TGTGCCAGCAGCTTGGGGCTAGCGGGAAACTACGAGCAGTACTTC. The full variable domain, rest sourced from reference TRBV11-2 and TRBJ2-7, is EAGVAQSPRYKIIEKRQSVAFWCNPISGHATLYWYQQILGQGPKLLIQFQNNGVVDDSQLPKDRFSAERLKGVDSTLKIQPAKLEDSAVYLCASSLGLAGNYEQYFGPGTRLTVT.

The chain uses TRBV7-9 and TRBJ2-3, with D possibly called TRBD1 or TRBD2 (5 bases each). Trimming removed 1 base at V and 6 bases at J, with 14 bases between. Germline CDR1 SEHNR, CDR2 FQNEAQ (reference sequence). CDR3 size: 15 residues. This CDR3 is CASSLGDPGTDTQYF. The CDR3 DNA is TGTGCCAGCAGCTTAGGGGACCCGGGGACCGATACGCAGTATTTT.

Points on this clone: This same CDR3 is encoded by further DNA sequences in the sample. The V and J genes are TRBV6-5 and TRBJ2-1; the D gene is possibly TRBD2 (5 bases). Trimming shortened V by 5 bases and J by 4 bases, and 6 bases separated the two germline ends. Germline CDR1 reads MNHEY; CDR2 reads SVGAGI. This CDR3 comprises 12 residues. The CDR3 here is CASSRGYNEQFF. The CDR3 nucleotides read TGTGCCAGCAGTCGGGGATACAATGAGCAGTTCTTC.

The V and J genes are TRBV5-1 and TRBJ2-5; D perhaps matches TRBD2 (5 bases). The germline V gene encodes CDR1 SGHRS and CDR2 YFSETQ. CDR3 length: 16 residues. Trimming stripped 0 bases from V and 0 bases from J, with 12 bases between. DNA of the CDR3: TGCGCCAGCAGCTTGGCCTTAGCGAGGAACCAAGAGACCCAGTACTTC. Its translation: CASSLALARNQETQYF.

The chain couples TRBV5-6 to TRBJ1-5; maybe TRBD1 (5 bases). This CDR3 is 14 amino acids long. With 2 bases removed from V and 4 bases from J, the gap between germline ends came to 10 bases. CDR1 is SGHDT and CDR2 is YYEEEE in the germline V gene. The CDR3 coding sequence is TGTGCCAGCAGCTTACGTGCAGGGAATCAGCCCCAGCATTTT. Protein sequence: CASSLRAGNQPQHF.

V is TRBV28 and J is TRBJ2-3; D is perhaps TRBD1 or TRBD2 (7 bases each). CDR1 and CDR2 (germline): MDHEN, SYDVKM. The CDR3 covers 17 residues. V gave up 6 bases and J gave up 6 bases, with 25 bases separating them. CDR3 coding DNA: TGTGCCAGCAGCTCCCCTTCCGCTAGCGGAGGGGGCGATACGCAGTATTTT. This gives the protein CASSSPSASGGGDTQYF.

This chain joins TRBV7-8 and TRBJ2-7; 9 positions match TRBD1. The trim removed 0 bases at V and 7 bases at J, leaving 7 bases unmatched. The germline CDR1 and CDR2 sequences are SGHVS and FQNEAQ. The CDR3 loop spans 15 amino acids. CDR3 DNA sequence: TGTGCCAGCAGCTTAGCATGGACAGGGGCCGGAGAGCAGTACTTC. Encoded protein: CASSLAWTGAGEQYF. Supplemented by reference TRBV7-8 and TRBJ2-7, the full variable domain reads GAGVSQSPRYKVAKRGQDVALRCDPISGHVSLFWYQQALGQGPEFLTYFQNEAQLDKSGLPSDRFFAERPEGSVSTLKIQRTQQEDSAVYLCASSLAWTGAGEQYFGPGTRLTVT.

This clone was detected once. V gene TRBV5-4 combines with J gene TRBJ1-2; D is uncertain. The V gene lost 1 base and the J gene lost 2 bases, with 9 bases spanning the gap. The CDR3 spans 14 residues. Germline V lookup: CDR1 SGHNT, CDR2 YYREEE (reference sequence). The CDR3 DNA is TGTGCCAGCAGCTTGATCAGAGAAAACTATGGCTACACCTTC. It encodes CASSLIRENYGYTF.

The chain joins TRBV19 to TRBJ2-5; 8 bases are shared with TRBD2. The CDR3 loop spans 15 amino acids. The V gene's germline CDR1 is LNHDA and CDR2 SQIVND (reference sequence). J gave up 4 bases and V 5 bases, and 9 bases lay outside the gene matches. CDR3 protein: CASSLPGGPGETQYF. CDR3 nucleotides: TGTGCCAGTAGTCTCCCGGGAGGGCCCGGAGAGACCCAGTACTTC.

V usage is TRBV5-1 and J usage is TRBJ2-7, with a possible D match to TRBD2 (6 bases). The CDR3 totals 13 residues. Trimming removed 0 bases at V and 4 bases at J, with 8 bases between. The V gene's germline CDR1 is SGHRS and CDR2 YFSETQ. DNA for the CDR3: TGCGCCAGCAGCTTGGCGGAGGGTTACGAGCAGTACTTC. Translated: CASSLAEGYEQYF.

This clone was seen a few times. Other DNA sequences in the sample encode the same CDR3. The chain recombines TRBV5-1 with TRBJ2-1; D remains ambiguous. Trimming took off 4 bases at V and 1 base at J, with 6 bases between the two ends. This CDR3 is built from 13 residues. Germline V gives CDR1 SGHRS, CDR2 YFSETQ. CDR3 nucleotides: TGCGCCAGCAGCCTCGGGTCCTACAATGAGCAGTTCTTC. Encoded protein: CASSLGSYNEQFF.